The rows below give T cell receptor beta chains drawn from one sample of a study of cytomegalovirus exposure and HLA in healthy donors. This table comes from immunoSEQ multiplex PCR, and its TCRdb copy is limited to in-frame clones, with some not included. Counted here are roughly 80,000 clones, approximately 62% occurring once; the ten biggest clones make up roughly 4%. Sequencing was carried out using PBMCs. These receptors were collected from a male donor in good health and CMV-seropositive. Both conserved end residues are part of each CDR3. The D gene is left open where the match is weak. Size tells how often a clone was seen (once, few, many) or the class of an expanded clone, and some rows leave it out.

CASSLEVDRNTEAFF | TGTGCCAGCAGCTTAGAAGTCGACAGGAACACTGAAGCTTTCTTT | once | TRBJ1-1 | NA | TRBV11-2
CASSSTGTAAYEQYF | TGCGCCAGCAGCTCCACCGGGACAGCCGCATACGAGCAGTACTTC | NA | TRBJ2-7 | TRBD1 | TRBV4-1
CAWSVGTGSNQPQHF | TGTGCCTGGAGTGTAGGAACAGGGAGCAATCAGCCCCAGCATTTT | NA | TRBJ1-5 | NA | TRBV30
CASSTRTSGAGWEQYF | TGTGCCAGCAGCACGCGTACTAGCGGGGCAGGGTGGGAGCAGTACTTC | NA | TRBJ2-7 | TRBD2 | TRBV7-2
CASTLRGGQVVPSMNTEAFF | TGTGCCAGTACCCTGCGTGGGGGACAGGTTGTACCATCCATGAACACTGAAGCTTTCTTT | NA | TRBJ1-1 | TRBD1 | TRBV19
CASSPGGPSTDTQYF | TGTGCCAGCAGCCCCGGGGGGCCTAGCACAGATACGCAGTATTTT | once | TRBJ2-3 | NA | TRBV28
CASSSGGITTDTQYF | TGTGCCAGCAGTTCCGGGGGGATCACCACAGATACGCAGTATTTT | NA | TRBJ2-3 | TRBD2 | TRBV6-5
CASSRVLTSGRTTDTQYF | TGTGCCAGCAGCCGAGTCCTGACTAGCGGGAGGACCACAGATACGCAGTATTTT | few | TRBJ2-3 | NA | TRBV21-1
CASSQDVRATGVNTEAFF | TGTGCCAGCAGCCAAGACGTCAGGGCGACAGGGGTGAACACTGAAGCTTTCTTT | NA | TRBJ1-1 | TRBD1 | TRBV14
CASSLHRTSGRDETQYF | TGTGCCAGCAGCCTACATAGGACTAGCGGGAGGGATGAGACCCAGTACTTC | NA | TRBJ2-5 | TRBD2 | TRBV7-6
CASSPPGTADTQYF | TGTGCCAGCAGCCCCCCGGGAACGGCAGATACGCAGTATTTT | few | TRBJ2-3 | NA | TRBV6-5
CASSLLGGELYF | TGTGCCAGCAGTTTACTCGGGGGGGAACTGTACTTC | NA | TRBJ2-7 | TRBD2 | TRBV28
CASSSDYRGLDGYTF | TGTGCCAGCAGCTCCGACTACAGGGGGCTCGATGGCTACACCTTC | NA | TRBJ1-2 | TRBD1 | TRBV7-2
CASSQSLGTPGEQYF | TGCGCCAGCAGCCAGAGCCTGGGGACTCCTGGCGAGCAGTACTTC | few | TRBJ2-7 | NA | TRBV4-3
CSVGDRNLAKNIQYF | TGCAGCGTTGGCGACAGGAATTTAGCCAAAAACATTCAGTACTTC | NA | TRBJ2-4 | NA | TRBV29-1
CAISSGPGFEQYF | TGTGCCATCAGCTCAGGACCGGGGTTCGAGCAGTACTTC | once | TRBJ2-7 | NA | TRBV10-3
CASSPDRTLSGANVLTF | TGCGCCAGCAGCCCCGACAGAACCCTCTCTGGGGCCAACGTCCTGACTTTC | NA | TRBJ2-6 | NA | TRBV5-1
CASSVGGHATDTQYF | TGTGCCAGCAGCGTAGGGGGACATGCCACAGATACGCAGTATTTT | few | TRBJ2-3 | NA | TRBV9
CASSYSAKRDTQYF | TGTGCCAGCAGTTACTCGGCAAAGCGGGATACGCAGTATTTT | NA | TRBJ2-3 | NA | TRBV6-5
CASSLGGGGRADTQYF | TGTGCCAGCAGCTTAGGTGGGGGCGGGAGGGCGGATACGCAGTATTTT | NA | TRBJ2-3 | TRBD2 | TRBV7-2
CASSLAGRGQPQHF | TGTGCCAGCAGCTTAGCAGGCAGGGGTCAGCCCCAGCATTTT | few | TRBJ1-5 | NA | TRBV7-9
CASGHSGGAYEQYF | TGTGCCAGCGGACATAGCGGGGGGGCCTACGAGCAGTACTTC | NA | TRBJ2-7 | TRBD2 | TRBV5-4
CASSPTLPSYNEQFF | TGCGCCAGCAGCCCGACTCTCCCCTCCTACAATGAGCAGTTCTTC | NA | TRBJ2-1 | NA | TRBV5-1
CASSFPPGGRGDEQYF | TGTGCCAGCAGCTTTCCCCCAGGGGGCCGTGGAGACGAGCAGTACTTC | few | TRBJ2-7 | TRBD1 | TRBV7-9
CASSKALFEPGDRDGKPQHF | TGTGCCAGCAGCAAAGCGCTTTTCGAACCAGGGGACAGGGATGGGAAGCCCCAGCATTTT | NA | TRBJ1-5 | NA | TRBV21-1
CASSPSGTGVLRQYF | TGTGCCAGCAGTCCAAGTGGGACAGGGGTTCTTCGGCAGTACTTC | many | TRBJ2-7 | TRBD1 | TRBV6-1
CASSLDSSSSPLHF | TGTGCCAGCAGCTTAGACAGTTCGAGTTCACCCCTCCACTTT | few | TRBJ1-6 | NA | TRBV7-3
CASSSSSGKQETQYF | TGTGCCAGCAGCTCCAGCAGCGGGAAGCAAGAGACCCAGTACTTC | NA | TRBJ2-5 | TRBD2 | TRBV7-2